The 5 T cell receptor beta chains reported below all come from one sample, sequenced in a study of T cell repertoires in cytomegalovirus infection. No antigen has been identified for these receptors. TCRdb independently ran MiXCR on the reads; one entry per CDR3 protein. The sample holds 230,000 or so distinct CDR3 sequences; around two fifths are singletons and the top ten take approximately 60%. This material consisted of CD8+ T cells from cultured PBMCs, taken from culture after CMV antigen stimulation. The receptors derive from a human donor in good health (CMV status not recorded). Some clones in this sample may be carry-over from other donors' samples.

In its sample, this clonotype was seen many times. The chain carries TRBV7-2 and TRBJ2-5; 10 bases align to TRBD1. The J segment lost 5 bases and the V segment lost 1 base, leaving 7 bases of the junction unmatched. The CDR3 runs 16 residues. CDR1 and CDR2 from the germline V gene are SGHTA and FQGNSA. CDR3 bases: TGTGCCAGCAGCTTAGGACGGGACAGGGGTGCCGAGACCCAGTACTTC. Translated, it gives CASSLGRDRGAETQYF.

J is TRBJ2-1 and V is TRBV2; D is possibly TRBD1 (6 bases). CDR1 and CDR2 from the germline V gene are SNHLY and FYNNEI. V was clipped by 5 bases and J by 5 bases, with 10 bases between them. The CDR3 is 13 residues long. CDR3 sequence reads: CASSRGWNNEQFF. The CDR3 nucleotides are TGTGCCAGCAGTAGGGGGTGGAACAATGAGCAGTTCTTC.

Only a few counts were recorded for this clonotype. This chain links TRBV6-5 with TRBJ2-7; no reliable D call. CDR3 length: 15 amino acids. The V end was cut by 5 bases, the J end by 0 bases, with 14 bases between. Germline loops: CDR1 MNHEY, CDR2 SVGAGI. The CDR3: CASSLLDTSSYEQYF. The CDR3 DNA follows: TGTGCCAGCAGTCTCCTTGACACCAGCTCCTACGAGCAGTACTTC.

This clonotype was seen a single time. The J gene is TRBJ2-6, the V gene TRBV15, with unresolved D. Trimming stripped 8 bases from V and 0 bases from J, with 8 bases between. The CDR3 loop spans 14 amino acids. CDR1 and CDR2 (germline): LNHNV, YYDKDF (reference sequence). CDR3 nucleotides: TGTGCCACCGAGACTCGCTCTGGGGCCAACGTCCTGACTTTC. This translates into CATETRSGANVLTF.

The chain joins TRBV7-6 to TRBJ1-4; D gene unclear. The CDR3 length is 14 residues. Trimming stripped 5 bases from V and 3 bases from J, with 10 bases between. Germline V gene lookup returns CDR1 SGHVS and CDR2 FNYEAQ. The CDR3 reads CASSGEGANEKLFF. CDR3 DNA sequence: TGTGCCAGCAGCGGTGAGGGAGCTAATGAAAAACTGTTTTTT.